One sample yielded the 29 T cell receptor beta chains listed below, sequenced in a study of T cells after yellow fever vaccination. TCRdb re-derived calls from the 5' RACE reads in MiXCR, one entry per CDR3 protein. The sample lists about 250,000 distinct CDR3 sequences; approximately 3.8% were seen once. The source was PBMCs, collected 15 days after the yellow fever booster vaccination. All receptors derive from a man younger than 35 who received the YFV17D yellow fever vaccine.

The sample holds many counts of this clonotype. This chain uses TRBV24-1 with TRBJ2-2, with D unresolved. This CDR3 spans 12 amino acids. CDR1 is KGHDR and CDR2 is SFDVKD in the germline V gene. V shed 4 bases and J shed 4 bases, with 3 bases lying between them. The chain's CDR3 is CATSEVTGELFF. CDR3 coding DNA: TGTGCCACCAGTGAGGTCACCGGGGAGCTGTTTTTT.

This clonotype was seen ten or more times. The chain links TRBV25-1 to TRBJ2-7; D unclear. Germline values: CDR1 MGHDK, CDR2 SYGVNS. The length of the CDR3 is 11 residues. V was pared by 4 bases and J by 3 bases, with 4 bases between. CDR3: CASSGYYEQYF. CDR3 coding DNA: TGTGCCAGCAGTGGATACTACGAGCAGTACTTC.

The sample holds many counts of this clonotype. The gene calls are TRBV12-3 or TRBV12-4 and TRBJ1-2; D might be TRBD1 (5 bases). The CDR3 runs 15 residues. Deletions cut 6 bases from V and 0 bases from J, with 14 bases between. The CDR3 is CASRLGTGANYGYTF. The DNA of the CDR3 is TGTGCCAGCAGACTTGGGACTGGAGCTAACTATGGCTACACCTTC.

This clonotype was counted many times. This chain connects TRBV9 to TRBJ2-3; TRBD1 aligns across 9 bases. The CDR3 extends over 15 amino acids. Germline V CDR1 and CDR2: SGDLS, YYNGEE. Trimming removed 7 bases from V and 3 bases from J; junction bases left unmatched: 9. The CDR3 DNA follows: TGTGCCAGCTCCCTGTGGGACAGGGAGACAGATACGCAGTATTTT. Translation gives CASSLWDRETDTQYF.

This clonotype was seen at least ten times. The V gene is TRBV7-6, the J gene TRBJ2-3, with D perhaps TRBD1 (5 bases). Between the trimmed V and J ends, which lost 5 bases and 4 bases, there was a span of 19 bases. Germline CDR1 and CDR2: SGHVS and FNYEAQ. CDR3 length: 16 residues. In nucleotides, the CDR3 is TGTGCCAGCAGCCTTAGTGGGGCCCGGTCCGCAGATACGCAGTATTTT. The encoded protein is CASSLSGARSADTQYF.

This clonotype was seen at least ten times. V and J are TRBV5-1 and TRBJ1-2; 9 positions match TRBD1. The J segment lost 2 bases and the V segment lost 0 bases, leaving 11 bases of the junction unmatched. The germline gives CDR1 SGHRS, CDR2 YFSETQ. This CDR3 is 18 amino acids long. The CDR3 loop is CASSLELIWTGDNYGYTF. As DNA, the CDR3 is TGCGCCAGCAGCTTGGAATTGATTTGGACAGGGGACAACTATGGCTACACCTTC.

This clonotype was seen repeatedly, ten times or more. The rearrangement joins TRBV5-5 to TRBJ2-3; 8 bases fit TRBD2. V trimming: 3 bases; J trimming: 3 bases; junction bases outside the gene matches: 9. Germline-derived CDR1 and CDR2 are SGHKS and YYEKEE (reference sequence). The CDR3 sequence is 16 residues long. The CDR3 spells CASSSRVAGLTDTQYF. The CDR3 nucleotides read TGTGCCAGCAGCTCCCGGGTAGCGGGGTTGACAGATACGCAGTATTTT.

This clonotype was picked up many times. The CDR3 DNA reads as TGCAGCGTTGGGGTGGTAGAGGTGTTCTTC. It translates to CSVGVVEVFF. V gene TRBV29-1 combines with J gene TRBJ2-1; D unresolved. The V gene's germline CDR1 is SQVTM and CDR2 ANQGSEA. The V end was cut by 4 bases, the J end by 15 bases, with 13 bases between. The CDR3 runs 10 residues.

This clonotype has ten or more counts. The rearrangement joins TRBV5-1 to TRBJ1-4; TRBD1 aligns across 7 bases. This CDR3 has 13 amino acids. V trimming: 4 bases; J trimming: 5 bases; junction bases outside the gene matches: 2. Germline CDR1 is SGHRS and CDR2 is YFSETQ. This CDR3 reads CASSPGQNEKLFF. The CDR3 DNA reads TGCGCCAGCAGCCCGGGACAGAATGAAAAACTGTTTTTT.

This clonotype was found many times. This chain joins TRBV6-5 and TRBJ2-1; D call uncertain. Germline CDR1 reads MNHEY; CDR2 reads SVGAGI. The CDR3 has 15 amino acids. The V end lost 1 base, the J end lost 0 bases, and 7 bases lay between the germline ends. CDR3 protein: CASSYFPSSYNEQFF. CDR3 bases: TGTGCCAGCAGTTACTTCCCGAGCTCCTACAATGAGCAGTTCTTC.

This clonotype was seen repeatedly, ten times or more. The chain carries TRBV3-1 and TRBJ2-4; D is perhaps TRBD1 (5 bases). From germline, CDR1 is LGHDT and CDR2 YNNKEL (reference sequence). The CDR3 contains 17 residues. Trimming left V 0 bases short and J 6 bases short, with 18 bases between. The DNA of the CDR3 is TGTGCCAGCAGCCAAGATCCGCCAGGACATTACAGAAACATTCAGTACTTC. Translating gives CASSQDPPGHYRNIQYF. Filled out from reference TRBV3-1 and TRBJ2-4, the complete variable domain reads DTAVSQTPKYLVTQMGNDKSIKCEQNLGHDTMYWYKQDSKKFLKIMFSYNNKELIINETVPNRFSPKSPDKAHLNLHINSLELGDSAVYFCASSQDPPGHYRNIQYFGAGTRLSVL.

The J gene is TRBJ1-6, the V gene TRBV30, with D perhaps matching TRBD1 (5 bases). The CDR3 extends over 14 amino acids. Germline loops: CDR1 GTSNPN, CDR2 SVGIG (reference sequence). V was shortened by 2 bases and J by 10 bases, with 15 bases between the two germline ends. The CDR3 nucleotides read TGTGCCTGGAGTCCAGGGAGGGCTTTCTCACCCCTCCACTTT. Its translation is CAWSPGRAFSPLHF.

This clonotype has at least ten counts. This chain connects TRBV7-2 to TRBJ2-3; D might be TRBD2 (6 bases). CDR3 length equals 16 residues. Germline loops: CDR1 SGHTA, CDR2 FQGNSA. Trimming left V 2 bases short and J 3 bases short, with 15 bases between. CDR3 DNA: TGTGCCAGCAGCTTACTTGGGAGACGGGGGACAGATACGCAGTATTTT. Translated, it gives CASSLLGRRGTDTQYF.

This chain uses TRBV6-1 with TRBJ1-5; 7 nucleotides align to TRBD1. The V and J ends lost 6 bases and 7 bases, in that order; junction bases with no gene match: 9. Germline CDR1 and CDR2: MNHNS and SASEGT. There are 14 residues in the CDR3. The CDR3 DNA reads as TGTGCCAGCAGAACAGACAGGGTCTCCCAGCCCCAGCATTTT. This sequence encodes CASRTDRVSQPQHF.

Many counts were recorded for this clonotype. V usage is TRBV7-9 and J usage is TRBJ1-2; D gene ambiguous. V lost 1 base, J lost 0 bases, and 9 bases lay in between. The CDR3 covers 15 residues. The V gene's germline CDR1 is SEHNR and CDR2 FQNEAQ (reference sequence). The CDR3 coding sequence is TGTGCCAGCAGCTTAGGGTCAGCTGCTAACTATGGCTACACCTTC. This encodes CASSLGSAANYGYTF.

By sample share, this clonotype is medium-sized (0.01 to 0.1%). The chain carries TRBV6-2 or TRBV6-3 and TRBJ2-5, with 7 nucleotides matching TRBD2. This CDR3 has 14 residues. CDR1 and CDR2 from the germline V gene are MNHEY and SVGEGT. Trimming at V came to 2 bases and at J to 4 bases, leaving 4 bases not matched to a gene. Here the CDR3 reads CASSYEGGVETQYF. The CDR3 coding sequence is TGTGCCAGCAGTTACGAGGGAGGGGTAGAGACCCAGTACTTC.

This clonotype was detected many times. This rearrangement joins TRBV7-2 to TRBJ2-1; D might be TRBD1 or TRBD2, each matching 6 bases. Germline CDR1 and CDR2: SGHTA and FQGNSA. CDR3 length: 21 residues. V was shortened by 1 base and J by 0 bases, with 25 bases between the two germline ends. The CDR3 is CASSLGVGGGRLKSSYNEQFF. In DNA, the CDR3 is TGTGCCAGCAGCTTAGGGGTGGGGGGCGGAAGGTTAAAGAGCTCCTACAATGAGCAGTTCTTC.

There are many counts of this clonotype. V is TRBV6-5 and J is TRBJ1-6, with 9 nucleotides matching TRBD1. Looked up from germline, CDR1 is MNHEY and CDR2 is SVGAGI. With 6 bases clipped from V and 8 bases from J, the junction kept 14 bases outside the gene matches. The CDR3 spans 17 residues. In nucleotides, the CDR3 is TGTGCCAGCAGACCCACCGGGACAGGGAAATCGTATTCACCCCTCCACTTT. It encodes CASRPTGTGKSYSPLHF.

This clonotype was seen at least ten times. This chain links TRBV29-1 with TRBJ2-2; D may be TRBD1 or TRBD2 (5 bases each). The germline V gene has CDR1 SQVTM and CDR2 ANQGSEA. This CDR3 comprises 13 residues. The V and J ends lost 7 bases and 3 bases respectively, with 12 bases between them. The CDR3 sequence is CSGRDGYTGELFF. Written as DNA, the CDR3 is TGCAGCGGTCGGGACGGGTACACCGGGGAGCTGTTTTTT.

In its sample, this clonotype was seen many times. This rearrangement joins TRBV12-3 or TRBV12-4 to TRBJ1-2; 7 nucleotides align to TRBD1. The CDR3 spans 13 residues. V dropped 6 bases and J dropped 5; count of bases not matched to a gene: 6. This chain's CDR3 is CASRDNRGYGYTF. CDR3 sequence (DNA): TGTGCCAGCAGAGACAACAGGGGATATGGCTACACCTTC.

This clonotype was observed at least ten times. The rearrangement links TRBV5-6 to TRBJ2-5; D may be TRBD1 (7 bases). The CDR3 sequence is 14 residues long. V was pared by 9 bases and J by 4 bases, with 19 bases between. Germline-derived CDR1 and CDR2 are SGHDT and YYEEEE. CDR3 in amino acids: CATRGQGGLETQYF. CDR3 bases: TGTGCCACAAGGGGCCAGGGGGGTCTAGAGACCCAGTACTTC. Variable domain in full (rest from reference TRBV5-6 and TRBJ2-5): DAGVTQSPTHLIKTRGQQVTLRCSPKSGHDTVSWYQQALGQGPQFIFQYYEEEERQRGNFPDRFSGHQFPNYSSELNVNALLLGDSALYLCATRGQGGLETQYFGPGTRLLVL.

This clonotype has at least ten counts. V and J are TRBV9 and TRBJ1-2, with 7 nucleotides matching TRBD1. The germline V gene has CDR1 SGDLS and CDR2 YYNGEE. This CDR3 is built from 14 residues. V gave up 4 bases and J gave up 1 base; unmatched junction bases: 4. The CDR3 region has the DNA TGTGCCAGCAGCCAGGGGGACCGTAACTATGGCTACACCTTC. Protein product: CASSQGDRNYGYTF.

Many counts were recorded for this clonotype. This chain connects TRBV9 to TRBJ2-5, with D possibly being TRBD2 (7 bases). The CDR3 runs 15 residues. Trimming removed 3 bases at V and 5 bases at J, with 17 bases between. Germline V gene sequence: CDR1 SGDLS, CDR2 YYNGEE. CDR3 bases: TGTGCCAGCAGCGCTATGGGGGGGGCGGAGGAGACCCAGTACTTC. Translated: CASSAMGGAEETQYF.

There are many counts of this clonotype. J is TRBJ1-5 and V is TRBV19; D remains unclear. This CDR3 is 15 amino acids long. The germline gives CDR1 LNHDA, CDR2 SQIVND (reference sequence). V lost 6 bases to trimming and J lost 0 bases, with 12 bases between them. The CDR3 sequence is CASSPQWNSNQPQHF. Here the CDR3 DNA reads TGTGCCAGTAGCCCCCAGTGGAATAGCAATCAGCCCCAGCATTTT.

This clonotype was seen many times. This chain uses TRBV5-1 with TRBJ2-1; tentative D call: TRBD2 (7 bases). Germline V gene sequence: CDR1 SGHRS, CDR2 YFSETQ. The CDR3 is 16 amino acids. Trimming removed 5 bases at V and 3 bases at J, with 18 bases between. CDR3 sequence (DNA): TGCGCCAGCAGTTTGAATCCGGGGGGCAGCTACAATGAGCAGTTCTTC. This translates into CASSLNPGGSYNEQFF.

In its sample, this clonotype was seen many times. The chain combines TRBV4-3 with TRBJ1-6, with D uncertain. Germline V gives CDR1 LGHNA, CDR2 YSLEER. Trimming stripped 1 base from V and 12 bases from J, with 28 bases between. The CDR3 covers 19 residues. In DNA form, the CDR3 reads TGCGCCAGCAGCCAAGTCTCGCAGGTGTCTGTCGTCCCGATGGTACCCCTCCACTTT. It translates to CASSQVSQVSVVPMVPLHF.

This clonotype was detected many times. CDR3 in DNA: TGTGCCAGCAGCAAGTCGTATAGCGGGGCCCGCTACAATGAGCAGTTCTTC. This sequence encodes CASSKSYSGARYNEQFF. The chain carries TRBV7-9 and TRBJ2-1; TRBD2 matches 8 bases. The length of the CDR3 is 17 residues. The germline CDR1 and CDR2 sequences are SEHNR and FQNEAQ (reference sequence). Trimming took 5 bases from V and 3 from J; bases not matched to a gene: 12.

There are many counts of this clonotype. The chain is built from TRBV5-5 and TRBJ1-3; D uncertain. Trimming removed 0 bases at V and 3 bases at J, with 10 bases between. Germline CDR1 reads SGHKS; CDR2 reads YYEKEE (reference sequence). This CDR3 spans 15 amino acids. CDR3 DNA: TGTGCCAGCAGCTTGGCGGCAACCCGTGGAAACACCATATATTTT. Encoded protein: CASSLAATRGNTIYF.

This clonotype was counted many times. The chain employs TRBV7-9 and TRBJ2-5; 8 bases match TRBD2. The germline gives CDR1 SEHNR, CDR2 FQNEAQ (reference sequence). The CDR3 contains 14 residues. With V trimmed by 10 bases and J by 1 base, 8 bases remained unmatched. For the CDR3, the DNA is TGTGCCACTCAGCCGGCGGGGGGCCAAGAGACCCAGTACTTC. Translation: CATQPAGGQETQYF.